This TCR beta chain is drawn from a study of Ad26.COV2.S vaccination and SARS-CoV-2 variants. Using immunoSEQ multiplex PCR, the repertoire was profiled, and TCRdb retains in-frame clones only, with some absent. The table lists some 250,000 clones, 88% of them singletons. Treatment of the sample: around 19 received Ad26.COV2.S at low or high dose, single or two shots; a few received placebo; per-sample allocation not given. Sampling was performed 63 days after the first vaccine or placebo injection. This CDR3 spans 15 amino acids. From germline, CDR1 is MNHEY and CDR2 SVGEGT. V shed 0 bases and J shed 6 bases, with 12 bases lying between them.

The sequence was collected from a person aged 18-60 years who received the Ad26.COV2.S COVID-19 vaccine or a placebo. The rearrangement uses TRBV6-2 or TRBV6-3 and TRBJ2-1, with a weak D call TRBD2 (6 bases). This specimen was peripheral blood, taken in a trial of Ad26.COV2.S vaccine versus placebo. CDR3 protein: CASSYSEGAGNEQFF. CDR3 in DNA: TGTGCCAGCAGTTACTCCGAGGGAGCGGGCAATGAGCAGTTCTTC.